This TCR beta chain was observed in a study of tumor-infiltrating lymphocytes in primary liver carcinoma. With 3 bases clipped from V and 3 bases from J, the junction kept 2 bases outside the gene matches. Germline assignment: CDR1 MRHNA and CDR2 SNTAGT. This CDR3 has 15 amino acids. This clonotype was recorded at least ten times. A constant-region primer served to make TCR beta cDNA from about 530 ng total RNA. Modified slightly, ARM-PCR produced TCR beta libraries over three nested multiplex PCR rounds. TRBV1-TRBV30 forward and Cbeta reverse primers drove the first two roughly 10-cycle rounds. In TCRdb, the multiplex PCR reads were re-called with MiXCR into one record per CDR3 protein. In the table there are about 54,000 distinct CDR3 sequences, over 65% of which are singletons. Bulk tissue was left unsorted, and RNA and DNA were co-extracted from about 20-30 mg of it.

Sequencing used liver tumor tissue from sampling region 2. Regarding subset: tumor region T2, inferior pole. This sequence joins TRBV6-4 and TRBJ2-1; TRBD2 matches 10 bases. The source of this sequence is a man aged 35 to 55 with primary liver carcinoma and hepatitis B virus infection. This CDR3 is CASSEASGSYNEQFF. The CDR3 DNA follows: TGTGCCAGCAGTGAGGCTAGCGGGAGCTACAATGAGCAGTTCTTC.